The following is a TCR beta chain sequence with its context. The data are from a study of blood T cell repertoires in COVID-19. Study-level information: Sites in the United States, Italy and Spain provided acute and convalescent COVID-19 samples. Sample material is recorded as cDNA or gDNA derived from T cells, B-cell-depleted T cells, or PBMCs.

Assay used: immunoSEQ multiplex PCR; TCRdb lists only in-frame clones, some missing. In the table there are 80,000 to 95,000 clones, 87% of which are singletons. The V and J ends lost 3 bases and 8 bases, in that order; junction bases with no gene match: 8. CDR1 and CDR2 from the germline V gene are MNHEY and SMNVEV (reference sequence). This CDR3 is 14 amino acids long. Sequences were obtained from peripheral blood. The sequence came from a human donor in a cohort sampled during active COVID-19. The rearrangement joins TRBV27 to TRBJ1-2, with 8 bases matching TRBD1. This CDR3 reads CASSFRRGRGGYTF. CDR3 bases: TGTGCCAGCAGTTTCCGCAGGGGGCGAGGGGGCTACACCTTC.